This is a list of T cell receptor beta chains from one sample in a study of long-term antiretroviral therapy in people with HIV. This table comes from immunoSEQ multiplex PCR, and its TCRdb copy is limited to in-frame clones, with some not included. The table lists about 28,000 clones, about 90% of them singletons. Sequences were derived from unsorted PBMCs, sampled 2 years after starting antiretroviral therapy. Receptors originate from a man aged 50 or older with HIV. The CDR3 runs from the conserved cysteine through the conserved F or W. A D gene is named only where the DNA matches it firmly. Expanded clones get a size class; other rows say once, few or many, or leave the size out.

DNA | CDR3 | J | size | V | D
TGTGCCAGCAGCTCTAGCGGGAGGGCCAAAGATGAGCAGTTCTTC | CASSSSGRAKDEQFF | TRBJ2-1 | NA | TRBV28 | TRBD2
TGCGCCAGCAGCACTGGACTAGCGGGAAGAGATACGCAGTATTTT | CASSTGLAGRDTQYF | TRBJ2-3 | NA | TRBV5-1 | TRBD2
TGTGCCAGCGCAACAGGGACCGGCTACACCTTC | CASATGTGYTF | TRBJ1-2 | NA | TRBV28 | NA
TGCGCCAGCAGCTTGTGGGCTAGCGGGGCTCGCACAGATACGCAGTATTTT | CASSLWASGARTDTQYF | TRBJ2-3 | NA | TRBV5-1 | TRBD2
TGTGCCAGCAGTTACAGTTCCCCCAATCAGCCCCAGCATTTT | CASSYSSPNQPQHF | TRBJ1-5 | NA | TRBV6-6 | NA
TGTGCCAGTAAGCAACAGGGACCAGATACGCAGTATTTT | CASKQQGPDTQYF | TRBJ2-3 | NA | TRBV19 | NA
TGTGCCAGCAGTGACGTTAGGACAGGCGGCAATCAGCCCCAGCATTTT | CASSDVRTGGNQPQHF | TRBJ1-5 | NA | TRBV2 | TRBD1
TGTGCCAGCAGCCTGACGGACGTCGGGGAGCTGTTTTTT | CASSLTDVGELFF | TRBJ2-2 | NA | TRBV5-8 | NA
TGTGCCAGCAGCTTAGAACAGGCGTTCTCCTACGAGCAGTACTTC | CASSLEQAFSYEQYF | TRBJ2-7 | once | TRBV7-2 | NA
TGTGCCAGCAGCTTCGAGCTCTCCTACGAGCAGTACTTC | CASSFELSYEQYF | TRBJ2-7 | NA | TRBV7-9 | NA
TGTGCCAGTAGACGGAACGAGGAAACCACTGAAGCTTTCTTT | CASRRNEETTEAFF | TRBJ1-1 | NA | TRBV19 | NA
TGTGCCAGCAGCGAGGGGGCGGGGATTCCTGCGGGAAAACTGTTTTTT | CASSEGAGIPAGKLFF | TRBJ1-4 | NA | TRBV7-9 | TRBD1
TGTGCCAGCAGCTTAGTTTCGGGAGCTGGGGCCAACGTCCTGACTTTC | CASSLVSGAGANVLTF | TRBJ2-6 | NA | TRBV7-3 | NA
TGTGCCAGTAGTACCCTATACAGGTCGAACACTGAAGCTTTCTTT | CASSTLYRSNTEAFF | TRBJ1-1 | few | TRBV19 | NA
TGTGCCAGCAGCTTAGATCGGCCTTACGCTGGACACCTCAATCAGCCCCAGCATTTT | CASSLDRPYAGHLNQPQHF | TRBJ1-5 | few | TRBV7-9 | NA
TGTGCCAGCAGCTTTACTAGCGGGAATGGCAATGAGCAGTTCTTC | CASSFTSGNGNEQFF | TRBJ2-1 | NA | TRBV5-6 | TRBD2
TGTGCCAGCAGCTTAGAGGGTGACTATGGCTACACCTTC | CASSLEGDYGYTF | TRBJ1-2 | NA | TRBV7-2 | NA
TGTGCCAGCAGCCCTCTCCCCGTGTACCAAGAGACCCAGTACTTC | CASSPLPVYQETQYF | TRBJ2-5 | NA | TRBV7-2 | NA
TGCGCCAGCAGGGACCGCCGGGACTCCTACGAGCAGTACTTC | CASRDRRDSYEQYF | TRBJ2-7 | NA | TRBV5-1 | NA